These 8 T cell receptor beta chains were sequenced from one sample in a study of blood T cell repertoires in COVID-19. Method: immunoSEQ multiplex PCR; TCRdb's copy keeps in-frame clones and lacks some. The sample has 250,000 to 350,000 clones, about nine tenths seen once; the top ten hold 3%. The sequenced sample consisted of peripheral blood. These receptor sequences come from a woman in her twenties or thirties with active or convalescent COVID-19.

CDR3 coding DNA: TGTGCCTGGAGAAGACAGGGGGGGGATGAAGCTTTCTTT. The encoded protein is CAWRRQGGDEAFF. This rearrangement joins TRBV30 to TRBJ1-1, with TRBD1 matching 9 bases. The germline gives CDR1 GTSNPN, CDR2 SVGIG (reference sequence). V lost 3 bases and J lost 7; bases outside the gene matches: 6. The CDR3 runs 13 residues.

The chain has TRBV25-1 and TRBJ1-2, with 11 bases that match TRBD1. The CDR3 spans 12 residues. Germline CDR1 reads MGHDK; CDR2 reads SYGVNS. V lost 6 bases, J lost 8 bases, and 2 bases stayed unmatched. The CDR3 sequence is CASRRTGGGYTF. The DNA for the CDR3 is TGTGCCAGCAGGCGGACAGGGGGCGGCTACACCTTC.

This sequence joins TRBV4-3 and TRBJ1-6, with no clear D. The CDR3 is made up of 15 amino acids. Trimming left V 1 base short and J 0 bases short, with 4 bases between. Germline values: CDR1 LGHNA, CDR2 YSLEER. The CDR3 nucleotides read TGCGCCAGCAGCCAAGGGAGCTCCTATAATTCACCCCTCCACTTT. This encodes CASSQGSSYNSPLHF.

The chain links TRBV6-1 to TRBJ1-3, with TRBD1 as a possible D gene (5 bases). Germline loops: CDR1 MNHNS, CDR2 SASEGT. The length of the CDR3 is 15 residues. V gave up 7 bases and J gave up 0 bases, with 13 bases separating them. CDR3 DNA: TGTGCCAGCACCCGTGGGGGACTCTCTGGAAACACCATATATTTT. Its translation is CASTRGGLSGNTIYF.

The gene calls are TRBV11-3 and TRBJ2-2; D might be TRBD1 (5 bases). The CDR3 is 17 amino acids. The germline V gene encodes CDR1 SGHNT and CDR2 YENEEA. The ends were cut back, 0 bases at V and 2 bases at J, with 13 bases in the middle. The CDR3 here is CASSLDGRTINTGELFF. CDR3 DNA: TGTGCCAGCAGCTTAGATGGTCGGACAATTAACACCGGGGAGCTGTTTTTT.

CDR3 sequence: CASRPGTADTQYF. The CDR3 region has the DNA TGTGCCAGCAGACCCGGGACAGCAGATACGCAGTATTTT. This chain connects TRBV3-1 (or the pseudogene TRBV3-2) to TRBJ2-3, with 7 bases lining up with TRBD1. CDR1 and CDR2 (germline): LGHDT, YNNKEL (reference sequence). V dropped 6 bases and J dropped 4; count of bases not matched to a gene: 4. The CDR3 length is 13 residues.

As for this clone: The sample has other DNA sequences that encode this CDR3 too. The gene calls are TRBV19 and TRBJ2-7, with 7 bases identical to TRBD1. Unmatched junction bases numbered 3, after V lost 1 base and J lost 0 bases. Looked up from germline, CDR1 is LNHDA and CDR2 is SQIVND (reference sequence). The CDR3 extends over 15 amino acids. The CDR3 DNA is TGTGCCAGTAGTATAGGGTCAGGGGGCTCCTACGAGCAGTACTTC. Protein sequence: CASSIGSGGSYEQYF.

The V and J genes are TRBV19 and TRBJ2-3; TRBD2 matches at 7 bases. Germline CDR1 LNHDA, CDR2 SQIVND (reference sequence). This CDR3 spans 14 amino acids. V was clipped by 2 bases and J by 5 bases; unmatched bases: 4. CDR3 nucleotide sequence: TGTGCCAGTAGTATACAGCGGGGAATAGATACGCAGTATTTT. Amino acids: CASSIQRGIDTQYF.